Listed here are 26 T cell receptor beta chains from one sample, sequenced in a study of vaccination and CD4 T cells after COVID-19. Cultured CD4+ T cell DNA underwent sequencing with the Oncomine TCR Beta short-read assay. In TCRdb, the PCR reads were re-called with MiXCR into one record per CDR3 protein. The data contain about 18,000 distinct CDR3 sequences, roughly 73% of them singletons. No antigen is known for these receptors. Treatment reported: roughly 11-day PBMC culture with coronavirus spike peptide pools or control peptides (ViraFEST assay). The sequencing here drew on CD4+ T cells from blood, cultured in vitro, taken after SARS-CoV-2 vaccination. All receptors derive from a human donor who received a COVID-19 vaccine.

This clonotype was seen a handful of times. The gene calls are TRBV30 and TRBJ1-5; D is possibly TRBD1 (6 bases). This CDR3 region has 16 residues. CDR1 is GTSNPN, CDR2 SVGIG, per germline (reference sequence). With 2 bases removed from V and 0 bases from J, the gap between germline ends came to 14 bases. The CDR3: CAWSSGEIYSNQPQHF. CDR3 coding DNA: TGTGCCTGGAGTTCAGGGGAGATATATAGCAATCAGCCCCAGCATTTT.

The chain joins TRBV7-8 to TRBJ1-2; D gene ambiguous. Germline assignment: CDR1 SGHVS and CDR2 FQNEAQ. V gave up 2 bases and J gave up 0 bases, with 7 bases separating them. This CDR3 region has 14 residues. The DNA of the CDR3 is TGTGCCAGCAGCTTATCAGATACTAACTATGGCTACACCTTC. Residues: CASSLSDTNYGYTF.

J is TRBJ2-7 and V is TRBV7-2; D possibly corresponds to TRBD1 (6 bases). Trimming left V 2 bases short and J 4 bases short, with 12 bases between. CDR3 length equals 14 residues. Germline V gene sequence: CDR1 SGHTA, CDR2 FQGNSA. The CDR3 nucleotides are TGTGCCAGCAGCTTAAACCGACAGGCGTACGAGCAGTACTTC. Translation gives CASSLNRQAYEQYF. Based on the CDR3 plus reference TRBV7-2 and TRBJ2-7, the full variable domain is GAGVSQSPSNKVTEKGKDVELRCDPISGHTALYWYRQSLGQGLEFLIYFQGNSAPDKSGLPSDRFSAERTGGSVSTLTIQRTQQEDSAVYLCASSLNRQAYEQYFGPGTRLTVT.

This rearrangement joins TRBV6-5 to TRBJ2-5; 7 bases match TRBD1. Germline trimming cut 2 bases from V and 2 bases from J; bases unmatched to any gene: 11. CDR1 and CDR2 from the germline V gene are MNHEY and SVGAGI. This CDR3 has 17 amino acids. In DNA, the CDR3 is TGTGCCAGCAGTTACAGTAACCGACCGGGACAGCAAGAGACCCAGTACTTC. Encoded protein: CASSYSNRPGQQETQYF.

Remarks on this clonotype: One junction end disagrees with the germline gene, perhaps due to a read error. This chain links TRBV7-9 with TRBJ1-6; a possible D gene is TRBD1 (5 bases). The CDR3 has 17 amino acids. The germline V gene encodes CDR1 SEHNR and CDR2 FQNEAQ (reference sequence). The CDR3 nucleotides are TGCGCCAGCAGCTTGGGACTTCGGAGCACCTATAATTCACCCCTCCACTTT. Its translation is CASSLGLRSTYNSPLHF.

The gene calls are TRBV20-1 and TRBJ2-3; TRBD2 aligns across 7 bases. The germline V gene encodes CDR1 DFQATT and CDR2 SNEGSKA (reference sequence). The CDR3 runs to 14 residues. V dropped 5 bases and J dropped 0; count of bases not matched to a gene: 5. The CDR3 spells CSAGWGGSTDTQYF. Written as DNA, the CDR3 is TGCAGTGCTGGGTGGGGGGGTAGCACAGATACGCAGTATTTT.

The genes are TRBV20-1 and TRBJ1-6; no reliable D call. CDR3 length: 20 residues. Germline V CDR1 and CDR2: DFQATT, SNEGSKA (reference sequence). V was clipped by 0 bases and J by 1 base, with 22 bases between them. The CDR3 coding sequence is TGCAGTGCTAGAGAGGCTGGACGGAAGAAGTTGGGTTCCTATAATTCACCCCTCCACTTT. Translation: CSAREAGRKKLGSYNSPLHF.

J is TRBJ2-3 and V is TRBV12-3 or TRBV12-4; TRBD2 is a possible D gene (5 bases). Trimming cost V 6 bases and J 8 bases, with 9 bases left between them. The CDR3 covers 11 residues. CDR3 in amino acids: CASSSGGTQYF. The CDR3 DNA is TGTGCCAGCAGCTCCGGAGGTACGCAGTATTTT.

CDR3 nucleotide sequence: TGTGCCAGCAGTGACCTGGGACAGATCTATAATTCACCCCTCCACTTT. Amino acid sequence: CASSDLGQIYNSPLHF. V and J are TRBV2 and TRBJ1-6; 7 bases line up with TRBD1. Looked up from germline, CDR1 is SNHLY and CDR2 is FYNNEI. Trimming removed 3 bases from V and 3 bases from J; junction bases left unmatched: 5. The CDR3 has 16 amino acids.

The rearrangement joins TRBV7-9 to TRBJ2-5; 7 bases agree with TRBD1. This CDR3 comprises 15 residues. The germline V gene has CDR1 SEHNR and CDR2 FQNEAQ (reference sequence). Unmatched junction bases numbered 7, after V lost 5 bases and J lost 1 base. The CDR3 sequence is CASSPYRTGQETQYF. In DNA form, the CDR3 reads TGTGCCAGCAGCCCATATAGGACAGGCCAAGAGACCCAGTACTTC.

In its sample, this clonotype was seen a few times. The rearrangement links TRBV2 to TRBJ1-6; perhaps TRBD1 as D (5 bases). V lost 0 bases and J 7 bases, leaving 10 bases between the germline ends. Germline lookup yields CDR1 SNHLY and CDR2 FYNNEI. There are 15 residues in the CDR3. This chain's CDR3 is CASSEALGENSPLHF. In DNA form, the CDR3 reads TGTGCCAGCAGTGAAGCGCTAGGGGAGAATTCACCCCTCCACTTT.

The chain combines TRBV25-1 with TRBJ2-5, with a possible D match to TRBD2 (5 bases). Germline loops: CDR1 MGHDK, CDR2 SYGVNS. This CDR3 has 13 amino acids. Trimming shortened V by 8 bases and J by 2 bases, and 12 bases separated the two germline ends. The CDR3 DNA reads as TGTGCCAGCTCCGAGGGCCTACAAGAGACCCAGTACTTC. It encodes CASSEGLQETQYF.

This sequence joins TRBV6-1 and TRBJ1-5; possibly TRBD1 for D (6 bases). The CDR3 sequence is 16 residues long. The germline gives CDR1 MNHNS, CDR2 SASEGT. The V gene lost 2 bases and the J gene lost 0 bases, with 11 bases spanning the gap. In DNA, the CDR3 is TGTGCCAGCAGTGAACGAACAGGGTATAGCAATCAGCCCCAGCATTTT. As protein: CASSERTGYSNQPQHF.

This clonotype was counted between two and nine times. The chain has TRBV20-1 and TRBJ2-5; 11 bases align to TRBD1. The germline gives CDR1 DFQATT, CDR2 SNEGSKA (reference sequence). The CDR3 is 15 amino acids. V was pared by 2 bases and J by 5 bases, with 7 bases of the junction left unmatched. In DNA, the CDR3 is TGCAGTGCTAGAACAGGGACAGGGGGTGGGGAGACCCAGTACTTC. It encodes CSARTGTGGGETQYF.

This clonotype was counted between two and nine times. The rearrangement uses TRBV6-1 and TRBJ1-6; 9 bases are a match to TRBD1. CDR1 and CDR2 from the germline V gene are MNHNS and SASEGT. This CDR3 is 15 amino acids long. The ends lost 6 bases at V and 6 bases at J; junction bases unmatched: 6. For the CDR3, the DNA is TGTGCCAGCAGAAGGGACAGGGAAATTAATTCACCCCTCCACTTT. Encoded protein: CASRRDREINSPLHF.

The chain combines TRBV24-1 with TRBJ2-3; 11 bases map to TRBD2. Per the germline V gene, CDR1 is KGHDR and CDR2 is SFDVKD. The CDR3 totals 18 residues. V shed 5 bases, J shed 0 bases, and the junction held 9 bases outside the gene matches. CDR3 sequence: CATSVTSGGQYSTDTQYF. In DNA form, the CDR3 reads TGTGCCACCAGTGTTACTAGCGGGGGACAATATAGCACAGATACGCAGTATTTT.

This rearrangement joins TRBV5-1 to TRBJ2-2; either TRBD1 or TRBD2 may fit D (5 bases each). Deletions cut 2 bases from V and 7 bases from J, with 9 bases between. CDR1 and CDR2 from the germline V gene are SGHRS and YFSETQ. The CDR3 length is 13 residues. The CDR3, as DNA: TGCGCCAGCAGCTTTGAGGGGAACGGGGAGCTGTTTTTT. Protein: CASSFEGNGELFF.

This clonotype showed up just a few times. The V gene is TRBV19, the J gene TRBJ2-3; 7 nucleotides line up with TRBD2. V was clipped by 6 bases and J by 4 bases; unmatched bases: 7. Germline V CDR1 and CDR2: LNHDA, SQIVND (reference sequence). The CDR3 covers 14 residues. In nucleotides, the CDR3 is TGTGCCAGTAGGGGGCGGGGGATATCAGATACGCAGTATTTT. It specifies CASRGRGISDTQYF.

The chain joins TRBV20-1 to TRBJ1-5; D gene uncertain. CDR1 and CDR2 from the germline V gene are DFQATT and SNEGSKA (reference sequence). The CDR3 sequence is 15 residues long. V was clipped by 0 bases and J by 0 bases, with 9 bases between them. Written as DNA, the CDR3 is TGCAGTGCTAGAGAGGCAGACCATAGCAATCAGCCCCAGCATTTT. It specifies CSAREADHSNQPQHF.

The rearrangement uses TRBV20-1 and TRBJ2-3, with D possibly being TRBD2 (6 bases). The CDR3 length is 14 residues. V was trimmed by 5 bases and J by 0 bases, leaving 12 bases between them. Germline V gene data show CDR1 as DFQATT and CDR2 as SNEGSKA (reference sequence). CDR3 protein: CSAPSVASTDTQYF. In DNA form, the CDR3 reads TGCAGTGCTCCTAGCGTCGCTAGCACAGATACGCAGTATTTT.

The V call is TRBV5-1, the J call TRBJ1-2; D perhaps matches TRBD1 (6 bases). Per the germline V gene, CDR1 is SGHRS and CDR2 is YFSETQ. This CDR3 has 14 amino acids. V lost 4 bases and J 5 bases, leaving 15 bases between the germline ends. CDR3 in DNA: TGCGCCAGCAGCCTGGGACAAGAGGGTTATGGCTACACCTTC. Encoded protein: CASSLGQEGYGYTF. The whole variable domain, remainder taken from reference TRBV5-1 and TRBJ1-2, is KAGVTQTPRYLIKTRGQQVTLSCSPISGHRSVSWYQQTPGQGLQFLFEYFSETQRNKGNFPGRFSGRQFSNSRSEMNVSTLELGDSALYLCASSLGQEGYGYTFGSGTRLTVV.

This clonotype was counted a few times. This rearrangement joins TRBV24-1 to TRBJ1-1; a weak D match, TRBD1 (5 bases). This CDR3 comprises 13 residues. CDR1 is KGHDR, CDR2 SFDVKD, per germline. Trimming removed 4 bases from V and 6 bases from J, with 11 bases in between. DNA for the CDR3: TGTGCCACCAGTGACGGGACGAGGGCTGAAGCTTTCTTT. It yields the protein CATSDGTRAEAFF.

The chain links TRBV6-4 to TRBJ1-5; possible D gene TRBD1, 6 bases. Germline V gene data show CDR1 as MRHNA and CDR2 as SNTAGT. The CDR3 is made up of 17 amino acids. V lost 9 bases and J lost 0, with 21 bases in between. The CDR3 DNA reads TGTGCCAGTTTACACAGGGATGGGGCCATTAGCAATCAGCCCCAGCATTTT. Translated, it gives CASLHRDGAISNQPQHF.

V and J are TRBV19 and TRBJ1-1; TRBD1 matches at 7 bases. Per germline, CDR1 LNHDA and CDR2 SQIVND (reference sequence). The trim removed 5 bases at V and 1 base at J, leaving 7 bases unmatched. The CDR3 spans 15 residues. The CDR3 loop reads CASSVLGQKNTEAFF. The DNA of the CDR3 is TGTGCCAGTAGTGTACTGGGACAGAAGAACACTGAAGCTTTCTTT.

The sample holds a few counts of this clonotype. A junction end diverges from the germline sequence, so it may reflect a read error. This chain connects TRBV6-1 to TRBJ1-5; D call uncertain. In germline, CDR1 is MNHNS, CDR2 SASEGT. CDR3 length equals 14 residues. The CDR3 DNA sequence: TGTGCCATCAGTGAGTCGACCAAAGATCAGCCCCAGCATTTT. Protein: CAISESTKDQPQHF.

This chain links TRBV19 with TRBJ1-3; D may be TRBD1 (6 bases). Germline V CDR1 and CDR2: LNHDA, SQIVND (reference sequence). Trimming left V 3 bases short and J 1 base short, with 7 bases between. The CDR3 is 14 amino acids. CDR3 amino acids: CASSMQGSGNTIYF. The CDR3 nucleotides read TGTGCCAGTAGTATGCAGGGGTCTGGAAACACCATATATTTT.